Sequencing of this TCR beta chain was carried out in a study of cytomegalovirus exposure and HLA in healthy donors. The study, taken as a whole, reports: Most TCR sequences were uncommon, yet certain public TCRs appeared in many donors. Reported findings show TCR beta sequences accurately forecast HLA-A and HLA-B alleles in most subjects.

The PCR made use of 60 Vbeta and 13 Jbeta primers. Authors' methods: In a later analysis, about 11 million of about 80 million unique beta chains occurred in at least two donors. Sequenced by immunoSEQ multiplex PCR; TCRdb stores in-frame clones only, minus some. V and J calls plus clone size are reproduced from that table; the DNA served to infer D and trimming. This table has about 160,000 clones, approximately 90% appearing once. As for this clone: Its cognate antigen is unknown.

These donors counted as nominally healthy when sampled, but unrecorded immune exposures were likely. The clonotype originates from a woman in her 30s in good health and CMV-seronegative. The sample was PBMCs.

CDR3 protein: CASSPGQGPYGYTF. CDR3 bases: TGTGCCAGCAGCCCAGGACAGGGGCCCTATGGCTACACCTTC. This rearrangement joins TRBV14 to TRBJ1-2, with 9 bases identical to TRBD1. Germline V gene lookup returns CDR1 SGHDN and CDR2 FVKESK. The CDR3 loop spans 14 amino acids. V was pared by 4 bases and J by 4 bases, with 4 bases of the junction left unmatched.